The next 3 T cell receptor beta chains were all read from a single sample in a study of control samples from healthy donors and cancer patients. Data came from immunoSEQ multiplex PCR; TCRdb stores just in-frame clones and leaves some out. The sample lists approximately 220,000 clones, just under 95% occurring once. The source material was blood. These receptors originate from a man in his fifties in good health.

This clone was detected a few times. The chain couples TRBV7-2 to TRBJ1-1; TRBD1 matches 9 bases. Germline V CDR1 and CDR2: SGHTA, FQGNSA. This CDR3 comprises 17 residues. The V and J ends lost 0 bases and 4 bases, in that order; junction bases with no gene match: 9. CDR3 nucleotides: TGTGCCAGCAGCTTAGCCTCCGGGACAGGGTATGTCACTGAAGCTTTCTTT. As protein: CASSLASGTGYVTEAFF.

V gene TRBV7-9 combines with J gene TRBJ2-3; D is unclear. Trimming removed 1 base at V and 2 bases at J, with 10 bases between. Per germline, CDR1 SEHNR and CDR2 FQNEAQ (reference sequence). This CDR3 spans 15 amino acids. The CDR3 spells CASSLVQAATDTQYF. The CDR3 bases are TGTGCCAGCAGCTTAGTTCAGGCAGCCACAGATACGCAGTATTTT.

This clone came up once. This chain uses TRBV9 with TRBJ1-4; D is ambiguous. This CDR3 has 15 amino acids. The germline gives CDR1 SGDLS, CDR2 YYNGEE. Trimming removed 0 bases from V and 0 bases from J, with 6 bases in between. This CDR3 reads CASSVDGSTNEKLFF. For the CDR3, the DNA is TGTGCCAGCAGCGTAGACGGCTCAACTAATGAAAAACTGTTTTTT.